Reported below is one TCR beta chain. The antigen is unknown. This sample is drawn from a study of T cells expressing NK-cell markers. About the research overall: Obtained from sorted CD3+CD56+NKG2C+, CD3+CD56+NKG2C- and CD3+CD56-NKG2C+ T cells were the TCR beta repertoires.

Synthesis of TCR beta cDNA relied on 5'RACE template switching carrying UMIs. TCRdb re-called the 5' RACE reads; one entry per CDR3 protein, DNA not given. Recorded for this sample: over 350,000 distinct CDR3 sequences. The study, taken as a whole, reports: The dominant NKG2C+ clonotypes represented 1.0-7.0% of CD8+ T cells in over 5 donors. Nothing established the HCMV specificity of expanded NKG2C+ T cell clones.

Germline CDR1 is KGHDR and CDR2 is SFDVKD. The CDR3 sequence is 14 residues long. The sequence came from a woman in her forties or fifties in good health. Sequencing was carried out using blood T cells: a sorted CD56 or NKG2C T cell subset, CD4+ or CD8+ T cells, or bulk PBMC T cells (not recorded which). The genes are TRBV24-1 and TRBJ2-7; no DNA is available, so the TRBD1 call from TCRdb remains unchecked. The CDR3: CATSGGTDIYEQYF.